These 27 T cell receptor beta chains were all obtained from the same sample, sequenced in a study of response to subunit inactivated influenza vaccine. A single record per CDR3 protein comes from TCRdb applying MiXCR to the RT-PCR reads. Of around 570,000 distinct CDR3 sequences listed, under 9% were seen once; the top ten hold over 10%. The sequenced sample was PBMCs from blood, obtained 23 months after vaccination. These receptors all stem from a man aged 50-75 years who received an inactivated influenza vaccine.

Ten or more counts support this clonotype. The chain employs TRBV6-2 or TRBV6-3 and TRBJ2-2; D uncertain. This CDR3 has 15 amino acids. Germline-derived CDR1 and CDR2 are MNHEY and SVGEGT. V lost 7 bases, J lost 3 bases, and 15 bases lay in between. CDR3 DNA sequence: TGTGCCAGCAAGGCCTTTGCCCGGGACACCGGGGAGCTGTTTTTT. This sequence encodes CASKAFARDTGELFF.

This clonotype was found a few times. V gene TRBV7-3 combines with J gene TRBJ1-6, with D unclear. Germline V gene sequence: CDR1 SGHTA, CDR2 FQGTGA. The CDR3 totals 13 residues. Trimming pared 3 bases from V and 7 bases from J, leaving 7 bases between. The CDR3 bases are TGTGCCAGCAGCTTCAGAGCCAATTCACCCCTCCACTTT. It translates to CASSFRANSPLHF.

The genes are TRBV3-1 and TRBJ1-5, with D maybe TRBD1 (5 bases). Germline V CDR1 and CDR2: LGHDT, YNNKEL (reference sequence). This CDR3 contains 15 residues. Trimming took 3 bases from V and 1 from J, leaving 10 bases between them. The CDR3 here is CASSQGVSSNQPQHF. CDR3 DNA sequence: TGTGCCAGCAGCCAGGGGGTCTCAAGCAATCAGCCCCAGCATTTT.

The chain is built from TRBV25-1 and TRBJ1-1; D remains ambiguous. CDR3 length: 12 amino acids. Trimming took 0 bases from V and 11 from J, leaving 10 bases between them. Germline V gene data show CDR1 as MGHDK and CDR2 as SYGVNS. In DNA form, the CDR3 reads TGTGCCAGCAGTGAATACCGGGGTCGCGCTTTCTTT. Protein product: CASSEYRGRAFF.

Only a few counts were recorded for this clonotype. V is TRBV9 and J is TRBJ2-1; 7 bases align to TRBD1. Losses at the gene ends were 7 bases for V and 2 bases for J; bases not matched to a gene: 9. The germline V gene encodes CDR1 SGDLS and CDR2 YYNGEE. The CDR3 consists of 15 residues. The DNA of the CDR3 is TGTGCCAGCGCCCCGACAGGGTCAGCCTACAATGAGCAGTTCTTC. Encoded protein: CASAPTGSAYNEQFF.

This clonotype was seen only a few times. The rearrangement links TRBV7-9 to TRBJ2-5; TRBD2 matches 8 bases. The CDR3 runs to 16 residues. Germline CDR1 reads SEHNR; CDR2 reads FQNEAQ (reference sequence). V shed 6 bases, J shed 1 base, and the junction held 10 bases outside the gene matches. The CDR3: CASSPYPGGSQETQYF. For the CDR3, the DNA is TGTGCCAGCAGTCCCTATCCGGGGGGGTCCCAAGAGACCCAGTACTTC.

This clonotype was observed many times. V and J are TRBV12-3 or TRBV12-4 and TRBJ2-7; tentatively, D is TRBD2 (7 bases). V gave up 0 bases and J gave up 3 bases, with 9 bases separating them. The CDR3 is 14 amino acids. CDR3 protein: CASSLAGGGYEQYF. The CDR3 region has the DNA TGTGCCAGCAGTTTAGCGGGAGGGGGCTACGAGCAGTACTTC.

The chain's CDR3 is CASSGTATYEQYF. For the CDR3, the DNA is TGTGCCAGCAGCGGTACAGCCACCTACGAGCAGTACTTC. This chain links TRBV6-1 with TRBJ2-7; no reliable D call. Trimming removed 6 bases at V and 2 bases at J, with 11 bases between. This CDR3 has 13 amino acids. Per germline, CDR1 MNHNS and CDR2 SASEGT.

The chain uses TRBV5-1 and TRBJ2-2; D may correspond to TRBD1 or TRBD2 (6 bases each). Trimming took 4 bases from V and 5 from J, leaving 12 bases between them. CDR1 and CDR2 from the germline V gene are SGHRS and YFSETQ. The CDR3 covers 14 residues. The CDR3 loop reads CASSGGPGTGELFF. In DNA form, the CDR3 reads TGCGCCAGCAGCGGGGGGCCGGGGACCGGGGAGCTGTTTTTT.

This chain connects TRBV7-3 to TRBJ2-3; possible D gene TRBD2, 5 bases. The CDR3 is made up of 13 amino acids. Between the trimmed V and J ends, which lost 3 bases and 3 bases, there was a span of 7 bases. The germline gives CDR1 SGHTA, CDR2 FQGTGA. The CDR3 region has the DNA TGTGCCAGCAGCTTCGGGATTACAGATACGCAGTATTTT. It is translated as CASSFGITDTQYF.

This clonotype was counted many times. In DNA, the CDR3 is TGTGCCAGCAGCTCGCCCTTCGAGGGTGAGCAGTTCTTC. Protein sequence: CASSSPFEGEQFF. The chain joins TRBV5-5 to TRBJ2-1, with a tentative D call TRBD2 (5 bases). Deletions cut 3 bases from V and 9 bases from J, with 13 bases between. Germline CDR1 is SGHKS and CDR2 is YYEKEE (reference sequence). CDR3 length: 13 amino acids.

This clonotype was counted between two and nine times. This chain connects TRBV20-1 to TRBJ2-3; weak D call: TRBD2 (5 bases). From germline, CDR1 is DFQATT and CDR2 SNEGSKA (reference sequence). The length of the CDR3 is 14 residues. Written as DNA, the CDR3 is TGCAGCGGGATATCACTTGACTCCACAGATACGCAGTATTTT. Its protein product is CSGISLDSTDTQYF.

The V gene is TRBV29-1, the J gene TRBJ2-1; perhaps D is TRBD1 or TRBD2 (5 bases each). The CDR3 is made up of 11 amino acids. Per germline, CDR1 SQVTM and CDR2 ANQGSEA. V lost 6 bases to trimming and J lost 9 bases, with 12 bases between them. The CDR3 nucleotides are TGCAGCGTGGGGGTAGGAAGTGAGCAGTTCTTC. The encoded protein is CSVGVGSEQFF.

The chain has TRBV29-1 and TRBJ2-2; weak D call: TRBD2 (6 bases). The CDR3 sequence is 14 residues long. Trimming took off 7 bases at V and 1 base at J, with 13 bases between the two ends. Germline V gene lookup returns CDR1 SQVTM and CDR2 ANQGSEA. Here the CDR3 reads CSAAVGGNTGELFF. In DNA, the CDR3 is TGCAGCGCCGCTGTGGGGGGGAACACCGGGGAGCTGTTTTTT.

The chain recombines TRBV29-1 with TRBJ2-7; the match to TRBD1 covers 9 bases. Trimming cost V 7 bases and J 5 bases; bases outside gene matches: 6. Germline CDR1 reads SQVTM; CDR2 reads ANQGSEA. The CDR3 loop spans 12 amino acids. The CDR3 DNA reads TGCAGCGCCGGGACAGGGAGGGACGAGCAGTACTTC. Translation gives CSAGTGRDEQYF.

This clonotype was counted a few times. The genes are TRBV20-1 and TRBJ2-3; 12 nucleotides agree with TRBD2. The V gene end was trimmed by 2 bases and the J gene end by 6 bases; junction bases not matched to a gene: 12. The CDR3 is 17 residues long. In germline, CDR1 is DFQATT, CDR2 SNEGSKA (reference sequence). As DNA, the CDR3 is TGCAGTGCTAGAAGGACTAGCGGGACCCGAAGCTCGGATACGCAGTATTTT. Its protein product is CSARRTSGTRSSDTQYF.

This clonotype occurred a few times. The rearrangement uses TRBV24-1 and TRBJ2-3; D is undetermined. The germline V and J ends were trimmed by 3 bases and 6 bases, with 18 bases remaining between them. Germline CDR1 is KGHDR and CDR2 is SFDVKD. CDR3 length equals 16 residues. CDR3 DNA: TGTGCCACCAGTGATGCCGAGTCTGCGAAGAGGGATACGCAGTATTTT. Translation: CATSDAESAKRDTQYF.

The chain links TRBV3-1 to TRBJ1-1, with D unclear. CDR3 size: 20 residues. The germline V gene encodes CDR1 LGHDT and CDR2 YNNKEL (reference sequence). The ends were cut back, 3 bases at V and 1 base at J, with 27 bases in the middle. As DNA, the CDR3 is TGTGCCAGCAGCCAGCGGGTCCCGGGGAATAATGCTGCGGGGAACACTGAAGCTTTCTTT. Translation gives CASSQRVPGNNAAGNTEAFF.

This clonotype turned up a few times. V is TRBV7-2 and J is TRBJ2-3; 8 positions agree with TRBD1. Germline V gives CDR1 SGHTA, CDR2 FQGNSA. Trimming cost V 7 bases and J 8 bases; bases outside gene matches: 11. CDR3 size: 14 residues. The CDR3 spells CASTDRAHTFTQYF. The CDR3 DNA reads TGTGCCAGCACGGACAGGGCCCACACCTTTACGCAGTATTTT.

The rearrangement links TRBV20-1 to TRBJ2-1, with 11 positions matching TRBD2. There are 19 residues in the CDR3. The V gene end was trimmed by 0 bases and the J gene end by 0 bases; junction bases not matched to a gene: 10. The germline V gene has CDR1 DFQATT and CDR2 SNEGSKA (reference sequence). The CDR3 spells CSAREVASGRYFSYNEQFF. DNA of the CDR3: TGCAGTGCTAGAGAGGTAGCTAGCGGGAGGTACTTCTCCTACAATGAGCAGTTCTTC.

This clonotype was seen only once. The rearrangement uses TRBV24-1 and TRBJ2-2; D gene uncertain. V was shortened by 3 bases and J by 3 bases, with 7 bases between the two germline ends. Germline V lookup: CDR1 KGHDR, CDR2 SFDVKD. This CDR3 contains 14 residues. The CDR3 loop is CATSDTLYTGELFF. As DNA, the CDR3 is TGTGCCACCAGTGATACGCTCTACACCGGGGAGCTGTTTTTT.

This clonotype turned up a few times. This chain links TRBV30 with TRBJ2-3, with a possible D match to TRBD2 (5 bases). The ends were cut back, 1 base at V and 0 bases at J, with 11 bases in the middle. The V gene's germline CDR1 is GTSNPN and CDR2 SVGIG (reference sequence). There are 15 residues in the CDR3. DNA for the CDR3: TGTGCCTGGAGTGGACTACAGCCTAGCACAGATACGCAGTATTTT. Translating it yields CAWSGLQPSTDTQYF. Variable domain in full (rest from reference TRBV30 and TRBJ2-3): SQTIHQWPATLVQPVGSPLSLECTVEGTSNPNLYWYRQAAGRGLQLLFYSVGIGQISSEVPQNLSASRPQDRQFILSSKKLLLSDSGFYLCAWSGLQPSTDTQYFGPGTRLTVL.

V is TRBV29-1 and J is TRBJ2-1, with a tentative D call TRBD1 (6 bases). CDR1 and CDR2 from the germline V gene are SQVTM and ANQGSEA. This CDR3 is 16 amino acids long. Trimming removed 1 base from V and 2 bases from J, with 15 bases in between. The CDR3 spells CSVEGDPQGTYNEQFF. For the CDR3, the DNA is TGCAGCGTTGAAGGGGACCCGCAGGGGACCTACAATGAGCAGTTCTTC.

The chain employs TRBV5-4 and TRBJ2-5; D might be TRBD1 (6 bases). Germline CDR1 and CDR2: SGHNT and YYREEE (reference sequence). V was pared by 4 bases and J by 2 bases, with 15 bases between. The CDR3 contains 15 residues. CDR3 coding DNA: TGTGCCAGCAGCCCCGCTCACACAGGGCAAGAGACCCAGTACTTC. It is translated as CASSPAHTGQETQYF.

The chain joins TRBV28 to TRBJ2-1; the D gene could be TRBD1 or TRBD2 (5 bases each). The CDR3 runs to 19 residues. Germline assignment: CDR1 MDHEN and CDR2 SYDVKM. V lost 3 bases to trimming and J lost 0 bases, with 21 bases between them. CDR3 region: CASSFIWYRDLSSYNEQFF. The CDR3 DNA reads as TGTGCCAGCAGTTTTATCTGGTACCGGGACCTTAGCTCCTACAATGAGCAGTTCTTC.

V gene TRBV12-1 combines with J gene TRBJ2-1; TRBD1, the D gene given by the table, was not confirmed from the DNA. TRBV12-1 is noted as a pseudogene. The CDR3 has 13 residues. The chain's CDR3 is CAMSPGANSEQFF. For the CDR3, the DNA is TGTGCCATGAGCCCTGGGGCCAACAGTGAGCAGTTCTTC.

This clonotype was detected only a few times. V and J are TRBV5-1 and TRBJ2-3; possibly TRBD1 for D (7 bases). V shed 0 bases and J shed 4 bases, with 15 bases lying between them. CDR3 length: 16 amino acids. The germline V gene encodes CDR1 SGHRS and CDR2 YFSETQ. DNA for the CDR3: TGCGCCAGCAGCTTGGCGTCAGGGGGGCTCGCAGATACGCAGTATTTT. As protein: CASSLASGGLADTQYF.